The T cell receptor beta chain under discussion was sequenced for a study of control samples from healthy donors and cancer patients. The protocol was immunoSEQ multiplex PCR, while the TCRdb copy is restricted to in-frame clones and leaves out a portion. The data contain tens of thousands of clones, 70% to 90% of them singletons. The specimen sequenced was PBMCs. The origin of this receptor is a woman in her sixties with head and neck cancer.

The CDR3 DNA follows: TGCGCCAGCAGCTTGGGGGAGGGGACAGATACGCAGTATTTT. Translating it yields CASSLGEGTDTQYF. This sequence joins TRBV5-1 and TRBJ2-3, with 7 bases identical to TRBD2. There are 14 residues in the CDR3. The germline V gene encodes CDR1 SGHRS and CDR2 YFSETQ. J was trimmed by 3 bases and V by 0 bases; bases with no gene match: 1.